Listed below are T cell receptor beta chains from one sample, sequenced in a study of CD8+CD57+ T cells in acquired aplastic anemia. TCRdb reprocessed the reads with MiXCR, giving one entry per CDR3 protein. The data show roughly 170,000 distinct CDR3 sequences, less than 50% seen once. The specimen was sorted CD4+, CD8+, or CD8+CD57+ T cells (not recorded which) from PBMCs. Receptors originate from a human donor with aplastic anemia. The CDR3 runs from the conserved cysteine through the conserved F or W. The D gene is left open where the match is weak. Rows give clone size only sometimes, using once, few, many, or a class for an expanded clone.

>TRBV7-9|-|TRBD1|TRBJ1-5
TGTGCCAGCAGCCCTAAGGACAGGGTGGGGCAGCCCCAGCATTTT
CASSPKDRVGQPQHF
>TRBV7-8|-|TRBD1|TRBJ2-2
TGTGCCAGCAGCTCGGGACAGGGAGTGACCGGGGAGCTGTTTTTT
CASSSGQGVTGELFF
>TRBV18|few|TRBD1|TRBJ1-2
TGTGCCAGCTCACCACCGGGCAGGGGGCATGGCTACACCTTC
CASSPPGRGHGYTF
>TRBV11-1|-|-|TRBJ1-1
TGTGTCAGCAGCTTATTGGGTGGTGTAGGGAACACTGGAGCTTTCTTT
CVSSLLGGVGNTGAFF
>TRBV6-5|-|TRBD1|TRBJ2-7
TGTGCCAGCAGTTTAGTCGGACAGGGCTACGAGCAGTACTTC
CASSLVGQGYEQYF
>TRBV7-9|few|-|TRBJ2-7
TGTGCCAGCAGCTTATCCGACGAGCAGTACTTC
CASSLSDEQYF
>TRBV7-6|-|-|TRBJ2-3
TGTGCCAGCAGCTTAGCCCTAGATACGCAGTATTTT
CASSLALDTQYF
>TRBV7-2|-|TRBD2|TRBJ2-1
TGTGCCAGCAGGTCTAGCGGGAGGTTCTACAATGAGCAGTTCTTC
CASRSSGRFYNEQFF
>TRBV7-3|many|TRBD2|TRBJ2-3
TGTGCCAGCAGCTTAAGCGGGGGGCCAAATACGCAGTATTTT
CASSLSGGPNTQYF
>TRBV13|many|-|TRBJ2-6
TGTGCCAGCAGCTGGAGACAGTCTTCTGGGGCCAACGTCCTGACTTTC
CASSWRQSSGANVLTF
>TRBV24-1|few|TRBD1|TRBJ2-1
TGTGCCACCAGTGACTCGACAGGGGATACAAACAATGAGCAGTTCTTC
CATSDSTGDTNNEQFF
>TRBV5-6|few|-|TRBJ2-1
TGTGCCAGCAGCTTACGGGGGGCTGCTCGCTACAATGAGCAGTTCTTC
CASSLRGAARYNEQFF
>TRBV9|many|-|TRBJ1-2
TGTGCCAGCAGCGTGATGTACTATGGCTACACCTTC
CASSVMYYGYTF
>TRBV12-3/TRBV12-4|many|-|TRBJ2-7
TGTGCCAGCAGCCCCAGGTCGGGACGGACAGTTTCCTACGAGCAGTACTTC
CASSPRSGRTVSYEQYF
>TRBV2|-|TRBD1|TRBJ2-5
TGTGCCAGCAGGGGGGACAGAGAGACCCAGTACTTC
CASRGDRETQYF